Below are 19 T cell receptor beta chains sequenced from a single sample in a study of CD8 T cells in Susac syndrome. Reverse transcription of about 0.5 to 1 ug RNA was carried out with random hexamers. TCRdb called the immunoSEQ multiplex PCR reads again in MiXCR, with one record for every CDR3 protein. The data contain fewer than 150,000 distinct CDR3 sequences, 85% to 95% of them singletons. The sequenced sample consisted of CD8+ T cells from PBMCs. Receptors were obtained from a human donor with Susac syndrome.

This chain connects TRBV2 to TRBJ2-2; TRBD1 is a possible D gene (6 bases). The CDR3 length is 16 residues. In germline, CDR1 is SNHLY, CDR2 FYNNEI. Trimming shortened V by 2 bases and J by 6 bases, and 16 bases separated the two germline ends. The CDR3 region has the DNA TGTGCCAGCAGTGAATCCTACCCAGCAGGGGCCGGGGAGCTGTTTTTT. Residues: CASSESYPAGAGELFF.

This sequence joins TRBV21-1 and TRBJ2-1. TRBV21-1 is an annotated pseudogene. This CDR3 spans 15 amino acids. The CDR3 reads CASSNVESSYNEQFF. In DNA, the CDR3 is TGTGCCAGCAGCAATGTGGAAAGCTCCTACAATGAGCAGTTCTTC.

The chain combines TRBV28 with TRBJ2-7; no clear D. CDR1 is MDHEN and CDR2 is SYDVKM in the germline V gene. Trimming stripped 2 bases from V and 1 base from J, with 12 bases between. This CDR3 contains 15 residues. CDR3 in DNA: TGTGCCAGCAGTTTAAGCCCTCCATTTTCCTACGAGCAGTACTTC. It yields the protein CASSLSPPFSYEQYF.

The gene calls are TRBV7-9 and TRBJ2-1; 9 bases agree with TRBD2. The CDR3 contains 14 residues. V trimming: 5 bases; J trimming: 6 bases; junction bases outside the gene matches: 5. The germline V gene has CDR1 SEHNR and CDR2 FQNEAQ (reference sequence). DNA of the CDR3: TGTGCCAGCAGCACGGGACTAGCTTTCAATGAGCAGTTCTTC. Translated, it gives CASSTGLAFNEQFF.

The gene calls are TRBV2 and TRBJ2-1, with TRBD2 matching 9 bases. Germline CDR1 and CDR2: SNHLY and FYNNEI. The CDR3 totals 16 residues. After removal of 8 bases from V and 1 base from J, the junction contained 9 bases not matched to a gene. The CDR3 loop reads CASGTSFRVSYNEQFF. The CDR3 DNA reads as TGTGCCAGCGGGACTAGCTTTCGGGTTTCCTACAATGAGCAGTTCTTC.

This clonotype was detected once. The chain employs TRBV15 and TRBJ2-1; 13 positions match TRBD2. This CDR3 region has 14 residues. The germline V gene encodes CDR1 LNHNV and CDR2 YYDKDF (reference sequence). The V and J ends lost 9 bases and 9 bases, in that order; junction bases with no gene match: 8. The CDR3 is CATEGLAGFGEQFF. The CDR3 region has the DNA TGTGCCACAGAGGGACTAGCGGGATTTGGTGAGCAGTTCTTC.

In its sample, this clonotype was seen a few times. The chain uses TRBV27 and TRBJ2-5; TRBD1 or TRBD2 may be the D gene (5 bases each). Trimming removed 6 bases from V and 0 bases from J, with 11 bases in between. The CDR3 sequence is 14 residues long. The V gene's germline CDR1 is MNHEY and CDR2 SMNVEV (reference sequence). The CDR3 DNA sequence: TGTGCCAGCAGCCCCGGGACGAACCAAGAGACCCAGTACTTC. Its translation: CASSPGTNQETQYF.

This sequence joins TRBV27 and TRBJ2-7, with D perhaps TRBD1 (5 bases). From germline, CDR1 is MNHEY and CDR2 SMNVEV (reference sequence). The CDR3 has 12 residues. The germline V and J ends were trimmed by 0 bases and 9 bases, with 9 bases remaining between them. CDR3 in amino acids: CASSLSQGVQYF. Written as DNA, the CDR3 is TGTGCCAGCAGTTTATCGCAGGGTGTGCAGTACTTC.

The chain couples TRBV19 to TRBJ2-7, with D tentatively TRBD1 (5 bases). Germline V gene data show CDR1 as LNHDA and CDR2 as SQIVND (reference sequence). Trimming took off 2 bases at V and 6 bases at J, with 17 bases between the two ends. This CDR3 is 15 amino acids long. The CDR3 nucleotides read TGTGCCAGTAGTATACAGGGATCCGGGCTGGGCGAGCAGTACTTC. The encoded protein is CASSIQGSGLGEQYF.

The J gene is TRBJ2-1, the V gene TRBV4-1; a weak D match, TRBD2 (6 bases). The CDR3 length is 16 residues. V was pared by 2 bases and J by 8 bases, with 19 bases between. Germline V gene data show CDR1 as MGHRA and CDR2 as YSYEKL. Here the CDR3 reads CASSQSPGLAVDEQFF. The CDR3, as DNA: TGCGCCAGCAGCCAAAGCCCGGGACTCGCCGTCGATGAGCAGTTCTTC.

Only one count was recorded for this clonotype. This chain joins TRBV7-9 and TRBJ1-1; D ambiguous. This CDR3 is built from 15 residues. V shed 1 base and J shed 4 bases, with 13 bases lying between them. Germline V gives CDR1 SEHNR, CDR2 FQNEAQ (reference sequence). Here the CDR3 reads CASSLGRPPITEAFF. DNA of the CDR3: TGTGCCAGCAGCTTAGGTAGGCCTCCGATCACTGAAGCTTTCTTT.

This chain connects TRBV28 to TRBJ2-1; 7 nucleotides align to TRBD1. The V gene's germline CDR1 is MDHEN and CDR2 SYDVKM. The CDR3 contains 15 residues. V lost 5 bases, J lost 2 bases, and 6 bases stayed unmatched. The CDR3 loop reads CASSNRGYAYNEQFF. CDR3 DNA: TGTGCCAGCAGTAACAGGGGATATGCCTACAATGAGCAGTTCTTC. The complete variable domain, with remaining parts taken from reference TRBV28 and TRBJ2-1, reads DVKVTQSSRYLVKRTGEKVFLECVQDMDHENMFWYRQDPGLGLRLIYFSYDVKMKEKGDIPEGYSVSREKKERFSLILESASTNQTSMYLCASSNRGYAYNEQFFGPGTRLTVL.

This chain connects TRBV9 to TRBJ2-3; 11 bases align to TRBD1. The CDR3 length is 14 residues. Germline-derived CDR1 and CDR2 are SGDLS and YYNGEE. Germline trimming cut 5 bases from V and 5 bases from J; bases unmatched to any gene: 4. This CDR3 reads CASRTGTGGDTQYF. The CDR3 DNA reads TGTGCCAGCAGAACCGGGACAGGGGGAGATACGCAGTATTTT.

The V call is TRBV5-6, the J call TRBJ1-5; 8 bases are shared with TRBD1. Losses at the gene ends were 0 bases for V and 4 bases for J; bases not matched to a gene: 3. This CDR3 has 15 amino acids. Germline CDR1 and CDR2: SGHDT and YYEEEE. The CDR3 DNA reads as TGTGCCAGCAGCTTGGGGACAGGGAGGAATCAGCCCCAGCATTTT. Amino acids: CASSLGTGRNQPQHF.

This chain uses TRBV7-9 with TRBJ2-7; 8 bases are a match to TRBD1. The V gene's germline CDR1 is SEHNR and CDR2 FQNEAQ (reference sequence). CDR3 length equals 13 residues. Unmatched junction bases numbered 8, after V lost 7 bases and J lost 6 bases. The CDR3 DNA is TGTGCCAGCATTGGGGGCGGGACAGGCGAGCAGTACTTC. This translates into CASIGGGTGEQYF.

This clonotype appeared once. The chain uses TRBV11-2 and TRBJ1-1; D is perhaps TRBD1 (6 bases). In germline, CDR1 is SGHAT, CDR2 FQNNGV. Between the trimmed V and J ends, which lost 3 bases and 4 bases, there was a span of 9 bases. The CDR3 length is 13 residues. CDR3 residues: CASSLGRGTEAFF. The CDR3 DNA reads TGTGCCAGCAGCTTGGGCAGGGGCACTGAAGCTTTCTTT.

The CDR3: CSVVGGTYEQYF. In DNA form, the CDR3 reads TGCAGCGTTGTGGGGGGAACCTACGAGCAGTACTTC. V and J are TRBV29-1 and TRBJ2-7, with D maybe TRBD2 (6 bases). Per germline, CDR1 SQVTM and CDR2 ANQGSEA. CDR3 length: 12 residues. The V gene lost 4 bases and the J gene lost 2 bases, with 9 bases spanning the gap.

The V call is TRBV7-9, the J call TRBJ2-6; D not resolved. Germline lookup yields CDR1 SEHNR and CDR2 FQNEAQ (reference sequence). V lost 6 bases, J lost 4 bases, and 7 bases lay in between. This CDR3 has 13 residues. CDR3 coding DNA: TGTGCCAGCAGAGGGCTGGGGGCCAACGTCCTGACTTTC. Protein sequence: CASRGLGANVLTF.

The chain couples TRBV28 to TRBJ2-3; no firm D call. CDR1 MDHEN and CDR2 SYDVKM come from the germline V gene. Trimming left V 6 bases short and J 0 bases short, with 10 bases between. The CDR3 runs 14 residues. CDR3 sequence (DNA): TGTGCCAGCAGCCGGCCAGCAAGCACAGATACGCAGTATTTT. It specifies CASSRPASTDTQYF.